This paragraph reports one T cell receptor (beta chain). Other DNA sequences from this sample encode an identical CDR3 as well. The protocol was immunoSEQ multiplex PCR, while the TCRdb copy is restricted to in-frame clones and leaves out a portion. The sample lists about 1 million clones, roughly 70% seen once, with about 1.5% in the top ten. The data were obtained in a study of shared clonotypes between healthy human individuals. V gave up 0 bases and J gave up 4 bases, with 6 bases separating them. Germline V gives CDR1 ENHRY, CDR2 SYGVKD. This CDR3 contains 13 residues. The source material was memory CD4+ T cells sorted from blood. Subset here: CD45RA-negative fraction. The rearrangement joins TRBV10-3 to TRBJ2-5; no firm D call. The TCR comes from a young man in good health. CDR3 region: CAISESAGETQYF. For the CDR3, the DNA is TGTGCCATCAGTGAGTCGGCAGGAGAGACCCAGTACTTC.